This T cell receptor (beta chain) was obtained from a study of control samples from healthy donors and cancer patients. Measured with immunoSEQ multiplex PCR; TCRdb has only the in-frame clones, and not every one. The data contain approximately 49,000 clones, about 86% of them seen just once; the ten biggest clones take up approximately 3%. CDR1 is LNHDA, CDR2 SQIVND, per germline (reference sequence). Trimming shortened V by 5 bases and J by 1 base, and 9 bases separated the two germline ends. This CDR3 is built from 14 residues. This TCR came from a woman aged 45-60 years with lung cancer. Material: PBMCs. The chain has TRBV19 and TRBJ1-5; no reliable D call. CDR3 in amino acids: CASSPHLSNQPQHF. The CDR3 coding sequence is TGTGCCAGTAGTCCTCATCTCAGCAATCAGCCCCAGCATTTT.